These 26 T cell receptor beta chains came from one sample sequenced in a study of molecular identifiers for immune sequencing clone quantification (dated by TCRdb to the late 2010s). Library preparation was by PCR. The data were produced on a NextSeq 500. TCRdb handled the public reads itself, with Q25 trimming in fastp and clone calling in MiXCR, and kept productive beta chains. Under each unique CDR3 protein, matching rows form one entry showing the most common genes and DNA. This sample holds approximately 680,000 distinct CDR3 sequences; 25% were observed only once. The ten largest clonotypes hold about 0.8% of the sample. Sequencing was carried out using naive CD8+ T cells from blood, with Jurkat cell RNA spiked in. Explained via the paper, the cell subset or site label denotes: FACS-sorted CD8+CD4-CCR7+CD45RA+ naive T cells. These TCRs come from a human donor in good health. Some libraries in this study had Jurkat cell RNA spiked in.

There are a few counts of this clonotype. CDR3 protein: CASSPGTYNQPQHF. In DNA form, the CDR3 reads TGTGCCAGCAGTCCAGGGACATATAATCAGCCCCAGCATTTT. V is TRBV12-3 or TRBV12-4 and J is TRBJ1-5; possibly TRBD1 for D (6 bases). The CDR3 sequence is 14 residues long. V was cut by 5 bases and J by 4 bases, with 12 bases left in between.

This clonotype was counted at least ten times. The J gene is TRBJ2-5, the V gene TRBV27, with D unresolved. The CDR3 is 15 amino acids. The V and J ends lost 0 bases and 2 bases respectively, with 10 bases between them. Germline-derived CDR1 and CDR2 are MNHEY and SMNVEV (reference sequence). The CDR3 here is CASSLSPRRQETQYF. CDR3 nucleotide sequence: TGTGCCAGCAGTTTATCACCTCGACGGCAAGAGACCCAGTACTTC.

As to this clonotype: A junction boundary mismatches the germline segment, possibly from a read error. V is TRBV15 and J is TRBJ1-1; 9 positions match TRBD1. Germline assignment: CDR1 LNHNV and CDR2 YYDKDF (reference sequence). This CDR3 contains 15 residues. CDR3 coding DNA: TGTGCCACCAGCATAAACAGGGGGCGGAACACTGAAGCTTCCTTT. It is translated as CATSINRGRNTEASF.

This clonotype appeared a single time. A single base separates this from a much larger clone, so it may be a read error. V and J are TRBV6-2 or TRBV6-3 and TRBJ2-3, with TRBD2 identical over 10 bases. The CDR3 is 17 amino acids. V gave up 11 bases and J gave up 5 bases; unmatched junction bases: 19. Germline-derived CDR1 and CDR2 are MNHEY and SVGEGT. The CDR3 here is CAGNPAGAGGPLDTQYF. CDR3 nucleotide sequence: TGTGCCGGCAACCCCGCTGGAGCGGGAGGGCCTTTAGATACGCAGTATTTT.

Many counts were recorded for this clonotype. J is TRBJ2-3 and V is TRBV7-2; 10 positions match TRBD2. With V trimmed by 0 bases and J by 0 bases, 6 bases remained unmatched. Germline V gene sequence: CDR1 SGHTA, CDR2 FQGNSA. This CDR3 is built from 18 residues. CDR3 in DNA: TGTGCCAGCAGCTTAGCGGGAACTAGCGGGGCTAGCACAGATACGCAGTATTTT. It specifies CASSLAGTSGASTDTQYF.

This clonotype was counted many times. The J gene is TRBJ2-1, the V gene TRBV4-3; D is possibly TRBD1 (6 bases). CDR3 length: 15 amino acids. Trimming took off 2 bases at V and 2 bases at J, with 10 bases between the two ends. Germline CDR1 and CDR2: LGHNA and YSLEER. The CDR3 is CASSQNRAPYNEQFF. CDR3 coding DNA: TGCGCCAGCAGCCAAAACAGGGCGCCCTACAATGAGCAGTTCTTC.

The chain uses TRBV29-1 and TRBJ2-1; D may be TRBD2 (6 bases). Trimming removed 1 base at V and 3 bases at J, with 10 bases between. The CDR3 is 14 amino acids. Germline CDR1 reads SQVTM; CDR2 reads ANQGSEA. The CDR3, as DNA: TGCAGCGTTGAAGGTAGCGGCCTCTACAATGAGCAGTTCTTC. It codes for CSVEGSGLYNEQFF.

The gene calls are TRBV19 and TRBJ2-1; 7 nucleotides agree with TRBD1. The ends lost 4 bases at V and 0 bases at J; junction bases unmatched: 6. This CDR3 comprises 16 residues. Germline V gene data show CDR1 as LNHDA and CDR2 as SQIVND (reference sequence). The CDR3 spells CASSTGTESSYNEQFF. As DNA, the CDR3 is TGTGCCAGTAGTACTGGGACAGAGAGCTCCTACAATGAGCAGTTCTTC.

As to this clonotype: An end of the junction differs from the germline gene, which may be a read error. This chain connects TRBV25-1 to TRBJ2-3; D not resolved. This CDR3 comprises 14 residues. Germline CDR1 reads MGHDK; CDR2 reads SYGVNS. CDR3 DNA: TGTACCAGCAGTGGTTATAAAAGCACAGATACGCAGTATTTT. It codes for CTSSGYKSTDTQYF.

This clonotype has ten or more counts. The chain joins TRBV20-1 to TRBJ2-4, with unresolved D. The CDR3 totals 14 residues. Germline values: CDR1 DFQATT, CDR2 SNEGSKA (reference sequence). The ends were cut back, 4 bases at V and 0 bases at J, with 10 bases in the middle. This chain's CDR3 is CSAIAPLAKNIQYF. CDR3 DNA sequence: TGCAGTGCTATCGCTCCTCTAGCCAAAAACATTCAGTACTTC.

This clonotype was found many times. The rearrangement uses TRBV6-2 or TRBV6-3 and TRBJ1-1, with 8 bases aligning to TRBD1. CDR3 length equals 15 residues. Germline lookup yields CDR1 MNHEY and CDR2 SVGEGT. Trimming removed 7 bases from V and 5 bases from J; junction bases left unmatched: 12. CDR3 region: CASTLTGALSTEAFF. The CDR3 DNA follows: TGTGCCAGCACCCTGACAGGGGCATTAAGTACTGAAGCTTTCTTT.

This clonotype was counted ten times or more. The CDR3 nucleotides are TGTGCCAGCAGCGCGCGGGGAATCGGGACAGGGTTCACTGAAGCTTTCTTT. Encoded protein: CASSARGIGTGFTEAFF. The chain carries TRBV9 and TRBJ1-1, with 9 nucleotides matching TRBD1. This CDR3 region has 17 residues. V trimming: 3 bases; J trimming: 4 bases; junction bases outside the gene matches: 13. Looked up from germline, CDR1 is SGDLS and CDR2 is YYNGEE. Supplemented by reference TRBV9 and TRBJ1-1, the full variable domain reads DSGVTQTPKHLITATGQRVTLRCSPRSGDLSVYWYQQSLDQGLQFLIQYYNGEERAKGNILERFSAQQFPDLHSELNLSSLELGDSALYFCASSARGIGTGFTEAFFGQGTRLTVV.

A few counts support this clonotype. The V call is TRBV9, the J call TRBJ1-5; D uncertain. Germline V gene lookup returns CDR1 SGDLS and CDR2 YYNGEE. Trimming took off 0 bases at V and 4 bases at J, with 11 bases between the two ends. This CDR3 is built from 15 residues. This CDR3 reads CASSVGTALNQPQHF. For the CDR3, the DNA is TGTGCCAGCAGCGTAGGGACGGCTCTAAATCAGCCCCAGCATTTT.

This clonotype was found a few times. The J gene is TRBJ1-3, the V gene TRBV6-1; no clear D. The V and J ends lost 2 bases and 11 bases respectively, with 7 bases between them. The CDR3 consists of 11 residues. CDR1 is MNHNS and CDR2 is SASEGT in the germline V gene. DNA of the CDR3: TGTGCCAGCAGTGAAAATCCCCCCATATATTTT. Protein sequence: CASSENPPIYF.

A note on this clonotype: The junction and the germline gene differ at one end; a read error may be behind it. CDR3 DNA sequence: TGTGCCAGCACAGCCACCAGGGAGCTGTTTTTT. Protein: CASTATRELFF. The chain has TRBV13 and TRBJ2-2; no firm D call. The germline V gene encodes CDR1 PRHDT and CDR2 FYEKMQ (reference sequence). The CDR3 has 11 residues.

Remarks on this clonotype: A junction boundary mismatches the germline segment, possibly from a read error. This CDR3 is CVWSVITSELYEQYF. The CDR3 DNA sequence: TGTGTCTGGAGTGTAATTACCAGCGAACTTTACGAGCAGTACTTC. The chain joins TRBV30 to TRBJ2-7; D uncertain. The CDR3 is 15 residues long. Germline V gene lookup returns CDR1 GTSNPN and CDR2 SVGIG (reference sequence).

This clonotype was seen a few times. V gene TRBV30 combines with J gene TRBJ1-1; TRBD1 aligns across 7 bases. J lost 4 bases, V lost 0 bases, and 5 bases had no gene match. The CDR3 is 14 amino acids. Germline CDR1 GTSNPN, CDR2 SVGIG (reference sequence). DNA for the CDR3: TGTGCCTGGAGTGTAGGGCAGGGGGGCACTGAAGCTTTCTTT. As protein: CAWSVGQGGTEAFF.

This chain connects TRBV28 to TRBJ2-2, with D perhaps TRBD1 (6 bases). From germline, CDR1 is MDHEN and CDR2 SYDVKM. V was clipped by 5 bases and J by 2 bases, with 9 bases between them. The CDR3 covers 14 residues. In nucleotides, the CDR3 is TGTGCCAGCAGTGACGGGACAAACACCGGGGAGCTGTTTTTT. It codes for CASSDGTNTGELFF.

The gene calls are TRBV29-1 and TRBJ1-2; TRBD1 agrees at 7 bases. J gave up 2 bases and V 5 bases, and 2 bases lay outside the gene matches. This CDR3 is built from 12 residues. Germline CDR1 is SQVTM and CDR2 is ANQGSEA. CDR3 DNA sequence: TGCAGCGTTACAGGGGAAAACTATGGCTACACCTTC. Translated, it gives CSVTGENYGYTF.

A few counts support this clonotype. The V call is TRBV6-2 or TRBV6-3, the J call TRBJ2-7; 9 positions agree with TRBD2. Germline V CDR1 and CDR2: MNHEY, SVGEGT. The CDR3 covers 13 residues. Losses at the gene ends were 6 bases for V and 5 bases for J; bases not matched to a gene: 5. The chain's CDR3 is CASSGTSRNEQYF. The CDR3 coding sequence is TGTGCCAGCAGCGGGACTAGCAGGAACGAGCAGTACTTC.

This clonotype showed up just a few times. The chain joins TRBV10-3 to TRBJ2-7, with 7 bases lining up with TRBD2. V shed 8 bases, J shed 2 bases, and the junction held 9 bases outside the gene matches. CDR1 ENHRY and CDR2 SYGVKD come from the germline V gene. The CDR3 length is 14 residues. CDR3 sequence: CAIGVRGNAYEQYF. In nucleotides, the CDR3 is TGTGCCATCGGCGTGCGGGGGAACGCCTACGAGCAGTACTTC.

The sample holds many counts of this clonotype. The genes are TRBV24-1 and TRBJ2-5; D unresolved. The V gene's germline CDR1 is KGHDR and CDR2 SFDVKD. V was clipped by 3 bases and J by 4 bases, with 2 bases between them. This CDR3 spans 11 amino acids. Written as DNA, the CDR3 is TGTGCCACCAGTGATGGAGAGACCCAGTACTTC. Protein sequence: CATSDGETQYF.

Ten or more counts support this clonotype. The chain couples TRBV4-1 to TRBJ2-7; the D gene is possibly TRBD1 (5 bases). Trimming left V 4 bases short and J 3 bases short, with 16 bases between. The CDR3 is 15 amino acids. From germline, CDR1 is MGHRA and CDR2 YSYEKL. In nucleotides, the CDR3 is TGCGCCAGCAGCCCGCCTCGTGGCAGGGTCTACGAGCAGTACTTC. It translates to CASSPPRGRVYEQYF.

This clonotype was seen at least ten times. The gene calls are TRBV11-2 and TRBJ1-1; possibly TRBD1 for D (5 bases). From germline, CDR1 is SGHAT and CDR2 FQNNGV. Trimming removed 3 bases from V and 0 bases from J, with 11 bases in between. This CDR3 is 15 amino acids long. The CDR3 DNA is TGTGCCAGCAGCTTTAACCGGGACCTGAACACTGAAGCTTTCTTT. Protein: CASSFNRDLNTEAFF.

This clonotype was seen a single time. As DNA, the CDR3 is TGTGCCAGCAGTTCCACAGGGGGAGTAGTGTACGAGCAGTACTTC. Amino acid sequence: CASSSTGGVVYEQYF. This chain uses TRBV28 with TRBJ2-7; 8 nucleotides agree with TRBD1. J was trimmed by 4 bases and V by 4 bases; bases with no gene match: 9. CDR1 and CDR2 from the germline V gene are MDHEN and SYDVKM. The CDR3 is 15 amino acids.

The chain employs TRBV28 and TRBJ2-7, with D possibly TRBD1 on 5 matching bases. Germline V gene lookup returns CDR1 MDHEN and CDR2 SYDVKM. The CDR3 is made up of 14 amino acids. Trimming took off 2 bases at V and 5 bases at J, with 13 bases between the two ends. The CDR3 region has the DNA TGTGCCAGCAGTTTAGCGGCAGGGATGGACGAGCAGTACTTC. As protein: CASSLAAGMDEQYF. The variable domain in full, completed from reference TRBV28 and TRBJ2-7, reads DVKVTQSSRYLVKRTGEKVFLECVQDMDHENMFWYRQDPGLGLRLIYFSYDVKMKEKGDIPEGYSVSREKKERFSLILESASTNQTSMYLCASSLAAGMDEQYFGPGTRLTVT.